This T cell receptor beta chain was sequenced during a study of blood T cell repertoires in COVID-19. Study details: The origin of the acute and convalescent COVID-19 samples was the United States, Italy and Spain. T cells, B-cell-depleted T cells, or PBMCs supplied cDNA or gDNA.

Original processing methods: Reference gene primer amplification gave nucleated cell count estimates. Produced via immunoSEQ multiplex PCR; TCRdb's table is partial and in-frame only. V, J and clone size derive from that table, while D and trimming were established from the DNA sequence. The sample lists under 95,000 clones; roughly 78% were seen once. Trimming took off 4 bases at V and 4 bases at J, with 13 bases between the two ends. Germline V gene lookup returns CDR1 LGHDT and CDR2 YNNKEL (reference sequence). This CDR3 spans 14 amino acids. The sequenced sample consisted of peripheral blood. The sequence was obtained from a woman older than 75 with acute or convalescent COVID-19. This sequence joins TRBV3-1 (or the pseudogene TRBV3-2) and TRBJ1-1, with D unresolved. The CDR3 DNA reads as TGTGCCAGCAGCCGAAGGTTTTCGGGCACTGAAGCTTTCTTT. As protein: CASSRRFSGTEAFF.